This passage covers 25 T cell receptor beta chains from one sample sequenced in a study of blood T cell repertoires in COVID-19. The protocol was immunoSEQ multiplex PCR, while the TCRdb copy is restricted to in-frame clones and leaves out a portion. Here the sample spans 300,000 to 450,000 clones, around 87% being singletons. The sample was PBMCs or T cells enriched from blood (not recorded which). Source of these receptors: a man aged 35-49 years in a cohort exposed to, infected with or recovered from COVID-19 (not recorded which).

The gene calls are TRBV11-3 and TRBJ2-3; possible D gene TRBD2, 6 bases. The CDR3 contains 13 residues. Germline V gene sequence: CDR1 SGHNT, CDR2 YENEEA. The V end lost 4 bases, the J end lost 4 bases, and 9 bases lay between the germline ends. In DNA form, the CDR3 reads TGTGCCAGCAGCTCTGCGGGACCAGATACGCAGTATTTT. It encodes CASSSAGPDTQYF.

The chain carries TRBV1 and TRBJ2-1; the table's D call TRBD2 went unverified against the DNA. TRBV1 is described as a pseudogene. The CDR3 spans 17 residues. In DNA form, the CDR3 reads TGCACCAGCAGCCAAGCCCCGCGGGAGGCGTCTTACAATGAGCAGTTCTTC. This sequence encodes CTSSQAPREASYNEQFF.

V gene TRBV15 combines with J gene TRBJ2-1; 7 bases map to TRBD2. In germline, CDR1 is LNHNV, CDR2 YYDKDF (reference sequence). There are 18 residues in the CDR3. Trimming at V came to 0 bases and at J to 2 bases, leaving 10 bases not matched to a gene. The CDR3 nucleotides are TGTGCCACCAGCAGAGACCTCGGCGGTCTAGCGGCCTACAATGAGCAGTTCTTC. It translates to CATSRDLGGLAAYNEQFF.

This clone was picked up a small number of times. This rearrangement joins TRBV9 to TRBJ1-4; 8 positions agree with TRBD1. V dropped 0 bases and J dropped 14; count of bases not matched to a gene: 12. CDR1 is SGDLS, CDR2 YYNGEE, per germline. This CDR3 contains 15 residues. CDR3 sequence (DNA): TGTGCCAGCAGCGTAGAGGGGGCGAGGGGACAGGACCTGTTTTTT. It yields the protein CASSVEGARGQDLFF.

The CDR3 DNA follows: TGTGCCAGCAGTGAACAGGTGATACTGAACACTGAAGCTTTCTTT. Translated, it gives CASSEQVILNTEAFF. The chain joins TRBV2 to TRBJ1-1; D call uncertain. With 2 bases removed from V and 0 bases from J, the gap between germline ends came to 10 bases. Germline V gives CDR1 SNHLY, CDR2 FYNNEI. This CDR3 is 15 amino acids long. The full variable domain, completed using reference TRBV2 and TRBJ1-1, is EPEVTQTPSHQVTQMGQEVILRCVPISNHLYFYWYRQILGQKVEFLVSFYNNEISEKSEIFDDQFSVERPDGSNFTLKIRSTKLEDSAMYFCASSEQVILNTEAFFGQGTRLTVV.

The chain has TRBV5-1 and TRBJ1-1; D call uncertain. V lost 0 bases and J lost 5, with 11 bases in between. The CDR3 has 14 residues. The germline gives CDR1 SGHRS, CDR2 YFSETQ. The CDR3 loop is CASSLAEAKTEAFF. In nucleotides, the CDR3 is TGCGCCAGCAGCTTGGCCGAGGCAAAAACTGAAGCTTTCTTT.

The rearrangement joins TRBV5-1 to TRBJ1-1; D perhaps matches TRBD1 (5 bases). V lost 4 bases to trimming and J lost 1 base, with 11 bases between them. CDR3 length: 14 residues. CDR1 is SGHRS, CDR2 YFSETQ, per germline. The CDR3 DNA reads TGCGCCAGCAGCACGGGACTCCCGAACACTGAAGCTTTCTTT. Translation gives CASSTGLPNTEAFF. Supplemented by reference TRBV5-1 and TRBJ1-1, the full variable domain reads KAGVTQTPRYLIKTRGQQVTLSCSPISGHRSVSWYQQTPGQGLQFLFEYFSETQRNKGNFPGRFSGRQFSNSRSEMNVSTLELGDSALYLCASSTGLPNTEAFFGQGTRLTVV.

J is TRBJ2-2 and V is TRBV7-2; perhaps TRBD2 as D (5 bases). CDR1 and CDR2 (germline): SGHTA, FQGNSA. The CDR3 consists of 15 residues. Deletions cut 1 base from V and 5 bases from J, with 11 bases between. The CDR3 sequence: CASSLGGTGTGELFF. CDR3 nucleotides: TGTGCCAGCAGCTTAGGGGGAACGGGAACCGGGGAGCTGTTTTTT.

V and J are TRBV15 and TRBJ2-1; possible D gene TRBD1, 6 bases. CDR1 LNHNV and CDR2 YYDKDF come from the germline V gene (reference sequence). V gave up 4 bases and J gave up 6 bases, with 16 bases separating them. The CDR3 covers 15 residues. CDR3 in DNA: TGTGCCACCAGCACGGGGCAACAGGGATCCAATGAGCAGTTCTTC. Translated, it gives CATSTGQQGSNEQFF.

The genes are TRBV10-1 and TRBJ2-7; 13 nucleotides match TRBD2. CDR1 WNHNN and CDR2 SYGVQD come from the germline V gene (reference sequence). Trimming cost V 5 bases and J 3 bases; bases outside gene matches: 4. This CDR3 region has 15 residues. The CDR3, as DNA: TGCGCCAGCAGTACTGGACTAGCGGGAGTCTACGAGCAGTACTTC. Residues: CASSTGLAGVYEQYF.

This clone is a singleton in its sample. This chain links TRBV7-9 with TRBJ2-7; 7 bases are shared with TRBD2. This CDR3 is built from 14 residues. The junction had 9 bases not matched to a gene; V was cut back by 4 bases and J by 6 bases. Per the germline V gene, CDR1 is SEHNR and CDR2 is FQNEAQ (reference sequence). CDR3 DNA: TGTGCCAGCAGCTCCGCTTGGGAGGGCCTCGAGCAGTACTTC. It encodes CASSSAWEGLEQYF.

The V and J genes are TRBV18 and TRBJ2-7; no reliable D call. V shed 0 bases and J shed 0 bases, with 6 bases lying between them. Germline V gene lookup returns CDR1 KGHSH and CDR2 LQKENI. This CDR3 has 14 amino acids. The DNA for the CDR3 is TGTGCCAGCTCACCACCGGCAGACTCCTACGAGCAGTACTTC. Its translation: CASSPPADSYEQYF. Together with reference TRBV18 and TRBJ2-7, the CDR3 gives the full variable domain: NAGVMQNPRHLVRRRGQEARLRCSPMKGHSHVYWYRQLPEEGLKFMVYLQKENIIDESGMPKERFSAEFPKEGPSILRIQQVVRGDSAAYFCASSPPADSYEQYFGPGTRLTVT.

This sequence joins TRBV3-1 (or the pseudogene TRBV3-2) and TRBJ1-4, with 10 bases that match TRBD1. V was pared by 4 bases and J by 7 bases, with 3 bases of the junction left unmatched. The V gene's germline CDR1 is LGHDT and CDR2 YNNKEL (reference sequence). The CDR3 has 14 amino acids. CDR3 sequence: CASSRQGAGEKLFF. In nucleotides, the CDR3 is TGTGCCAGCAGCCGACAGGGGGCGGGTGAAAAACTGTTTTTT.

This chain joins TRBV18 and TRBJ1-2; 8 bases line up with TRBD1. V trimming: 3 bases; J trimming: 5 bases; junction bases outside the gene matches: 8. The CDR3 spans 15 residues. Germline CDR1 reads KGHSH; CDR2 reads LQKENI. The CDR3 reads CASSPLDRAPYGYTF. DNA of the CDR3: TGTGCCAGCTCACCTTTGGACAGGGCCCCTTATGGCTACACCTTC.

V gene TRBV25-1 combines with J gene TRBJ1-2; D uncertain. Germline V gene sequence: CDR1 MGHDK, CDR2 SYGVNS. The V and J ends lost 2 bases and 2 bases respectively, with 6 bases between them. The CDR3 consists of 13 residues. The CDR3 here is CASSEGRNYGYTF. The CDR3 DNA reads as TGTGCCAGCAGTGAAGGGCGCAACTATGGCTACACCTTC.

CDR3 DNA sequence: TGTGCCAGTACCCCCGGGGGAGGTTCTTGGCAGCCCCAGCATTTT. It yields the protein CASTPGGGSWQPQHF. The chain employs TRBV19 and TRBJ1-5, with D possibly TRBD1 on 5 matching bases. CDR3 length equals 15 residues. The V gene's germline CDR1 is LNHDA and CDR2 SQIVND (reference sequence). V dropped 7 bases and J dropped 7 bases, with 20 bases sitting between them.

This clone was observed a single time. V is TRBV3-1 (or the pseudogene TRBV3-2) and J is TRBJ1-2; 8 positions match TRBD1. Germline V CDR1 and CDR2: LGHDT, YNNKEL (reference sequence). The V and J ends lost 4 bases and 5 bases, in that order; junction bases with no gene match: 9. There are 15 residues in the CDR3. The CDR3 sequence: CASSPNDRGWYGYTF. CDR3 sequence (DNA): TGTGCCAGCAGCCCAAATGACAGGGGTTGGTATGGCTACACCTTC.

The V call is TRBV30, the J call TRBJ2-1, with 8 bases lining up with TRBD2. The germline V gene has CDR1 GTSNPN and CDR2 SVGIG (reference sequence). The CDR3 spans 15 residues. Losses at the gene ends were 3 bases for V and 4 bases for J; bases not matched to a gene: 8. CDR3 in DNA: TGTGCCTGGAGGCCAAGGGGCGGGGGGTACAATGAGCAGTTCTTC. Its protein is CAWRPRGGGYNEQFF.

The genes are TRBV18 and TRBJ1-2; a possible D gene is TRBD1 (5 bases). V was trimmed by 6 bases and J by 3 bases, leaving 14 bases between them. This CDR3 region has 14 residues. Germline V gives CDR1 KGHSH, CDR2 LQKENI. In DNA form, the CDR3 reads TGTGCCAGCTCCCGGTTGGGGGAGGACTATGGCTACACCTTC. Its translation: CASSRLGEDYGYTF. The full variable domain, completed using reference TRBV18 and TRBJ1-2, is NAGVMQNPRHLVRRRGQEARLRCSPMKGHSHVYWYRQLPEEGLKFMVYLQKENIIDESGMPKERFSAEFPKEGPSILRIQQVVRGDSAAYFCASSRLGEDYGYTFGSGTRLTVV.

This clone was counted ten times or more. Other DNA variants within this sample encode the same CDR3. This chain uses TRBV15 with TRBJ1-6; D possibly corresponds to TRBD1 (6 bases). The germline V and J ends were trimmed by 2 bases and 4 bases, with 6 bases remaining between them. This CDR3 comprises 14 residues. Germline values: CDR1 LNHNV, CDR2 YYDKDF (reference sequence). The CDR3 nucleotides are TGTGCCACCAGCAGACAGGGGTATAATTCACCCCTCCACTTT. Encoded protein: CATSRQGYNSPLHF.

The chain recombines TRBV1 with TRBJ2-3; no DNA check was done on the table's D call, TRBD1. TRBV1 is deemed a pseudogene. The CDR3 consists of 14 residues. CDR3 bases: TGCACCAGCAGCCGGGGCGGACGTGCAGATACGCAGTATTTT. This codes for CTSSRGGRADTQYF.

CDR3 amino acids: CASSQRGWDMGLDGYTF. CDR3 coding DNA: TGTGCCAGCAGCCAAAGAGGCTGGGACATGGGGTTGGACGGCTACACCTTC. The V call is TRBV3-1 (or the pseudogene TRBV3-2), the J call TRBJ1-2; D perhaps matches TRBD1 (6 bases). Germline CDR1 LGHDT, CDR2 YNNKEL (reference sequence). V gave up 2 bases and J gave up 8 bases, with 24 bases separating them. The CDR3 loop spans 17 amino acids.

V gene TRBV6-1 combines with J gene TRBJ2-3, with D possibly being TRBD2 (5 bases). The V end was cut by 2 bases, the J end by 7 bases, with 7 bases between. The germline V gene encodes CDR1 MNHNS and CDR2 SASEGT. The CDR3 runs to 12 residues. The CDR3: CASSETGYTQYF. The CDR3 nucleotides are TGTGCCAGCAGTGAAACGGGGTATACGCAGTATTTT.

CDR3 residues: CASSSQGNRYEQYF. CDR3 nucleotides: TGTGCCAGCAGCTCTCAGGGGAATAGGTACGAGCAGTACTTC. The V call is TRBV5-6, the J call TRBJ2-7, with a weak D call TRBD1 (6 bases). The CDR3 length is 14 residues. V was trimmed by 3 bases and J by 4 bases, leaving 14 bases between them. CDR1 is SGHDT and CDR2 is YYEEEE in the germline V gene. Full variable domain (remainder filled in from reference TRBV5-6 and TRBJ2-7): DAGVTQSPTHLIKTRGQQVTLRCSPKSGHDTVSWYQQALGQGPQFIFQYYEEEERQRGNFPDRFSGHQFPNYSSELNVNALLLGDSALYLCASSSQGNRYEQYFGPGTRLTVT.

This chain links TRBV11-1 with TRBJ2-5; 7 bases match TRBD1. V gave up 3 bases and J gave up 3 bases; unmatched junction bases: 7. This CDR3 has 15 residues. Germline V lookup: CDR1 SGHAT, CDR2 FQDESV (reference sequence). The CDR3 nucleotides read TGTGCCAGCAGCTTGCAAGGGGGCTTTGAAGAGACCCAGTACTTC. This translates into CASSLQGGFEETQYF.